A selection of T cell receptor beta chains follows, all from one sample in a study of neurological immune-mediated disorders. TCRdb itself ran the 5' RACE reads through MiXCR, one entry per CDR3 protein. The data contain 50,000 or so distinct CDR3 sequences, roughly 3.8% of them singletons. The sequenced sample consisted of PBMCs. Receptor source: a man aged 55 to 69 with multiple sclerosis. Both conserved end residues are part of each CDR3.

J | V | CDR3
TRBJ1-2 | TRBV5-1 | CASSTDRGNYGYTF
TRBJ2-4 | TRBV20-1 | CSAPGTTNIQYF
TRBJ2-5 | TRBV10-3 | CAISGQGEETQYF
TRBJ2-1 | TRBV13 | CASSFSTEYNEQFF
TRBJ1-2 | TRBV3-1 | CASSQKGNYGYTF
TRBJ1-2 | TRBV25-1 | CASSEHRTGGNYGYTF
TRBJ2-1 | TRBV29-1 | CSVNSGPRNEQFF
TRBJ2-7 | TRBV18 | CASSPRDSSYEQYF
TRBJ1-2 | TRBV5-1 | CASSTGQGVLGYTF
TRBJ1-1 | TRBV4-2 | CASSQEGRRTHHTEAFF
TRBJ2-1 | TRBV20-1 | CSALLAGGNEQFF
TRBJ1-3 | TRBV6-5 | CASRRGSEGNTIYF
TRBJ1-1 | TRBV20-1 | CSARDPRANTEAFF
TRBJ2-1 | TRBV6-5 | CASSAVTGPMNNEQFF
TRBJ1-1 | TRBV2 | CAGRRQLNTEAFF
TRBJ1-2 | TRBV15 | CATSRDPPGITNYGYTF
TRBJ1-2 | TRBV20-1 | CSASWRREYGYTF
TRBJ1-2 | TRBV7-9 | CASSQEGGYTF
TRBJ1-1 | TRBV2 | CASSEYSGRNTEAFF
TRBJ1-1 | TRBV5-5 | CASSLVSGVGNEAFF
TRBJ1-2 | TRBV20-1 | CSAREVREQALGRIETF
TRBJ2-1 | TRBV5-1 | CASSPGTGGDNEQFF
TRBJ1-2 | TRBV12-3/TRBV12-4 | CASTKTDRFYGYTF
TRBJ2-7 | TRBV11-2 | CASSLVGFDEQYF
TRBJ1-2 | TRBV6-6 | CASSYSAPYGYTF
TRBJ1-6 | TRBV20-1 | CSARARSGGNSPLHF
TRBJ2-1 | TRBV29-1 | CSVEDGTSSKFF
TRBJ1-5 | TRBV27 | CASSPDSNNQPQHF
TRBJ2-3 | TRBV20-1 | CSATPGIADTQYF
TRBJ1-2 | TRBV24-1 | CATSDFGRGGYTF
TRBJ1-5 | TRBV20-1 | CSARSGQPQHF
TRBJ2-5 | TRBV20-1 | CSATLDRGLQETQYF
TRBJ2-1 | TRBV15 | CATSRDPVVYNEQFF
TRBJ2-1 | TRBV20-1 | CSARDNEQFF
TRBJ2-7 | TRBV6-5 | CASMDRYEQYF
TRBJ2-1 | TRBV5-1 | CASSLARISYNEQFF
TRBJ1-4 | TRBV7-7 | CASSLTTGSNEKLFF
TRBJ2-7 | TRBV20-1 | CSARDPVPAGEQYF
TRBJ2-1 | TRBV5-1 | CASSERVLNEQFF
TRBJ2-1 | TRBV7-2 | CASSLVGTSSYNEQFF
TRBJ1-1 | TRBV19 | CASKGVTEAFF
TRBJ1-1 | TRBV6-1 | CASSLGWSEAFF
TRBJ2-1 | TRBV6-1 | CASKDSSSYNEQFF
TRBJ2-2 | TRBV6-1 | CASRAGGGGELFF
TRBJ2-5 | TRBV4-2 | CASSQAFQETQYF
TRBJ2-7 | TRBV20-1 | CSLHADSYEQYF
TRBJ2-2 | TRBV10-2 | CASIAGSRYTGELFF
TRBJ2-7 | TRBV7-2 | CASSISSVYLHEQYF
TRBJ2-2 | TRBV5-5 | CASTLGGTGGFGELFF
TRBJ2-3 | TRBV9 | CASSVPDSTDMQYF
TRBJ2-7 | TRBV5-1 | CASSLGDRAREQYF